Below are 24 T cell receptor beta chains sequenced from a single sample in a study of CD8+CD57+ T cells in acquired aplastic anemia. The study profiled TCR beta VDJ and CDR3 using genomic DNA as template. Using its own MiXCR run on the reads, TCRdb lists one record per CDR3 protein. The sample lists 220,000 or so distinct CDR3 sequences; roughly two thirds were seen once. The patients chosen for sequencing had shown expansion of CD8+CD57+ cells (detected by flow cytometry). The sequenced sample was sorted CD4+, CD8+, or CD8+CD57+ T cells (not recorded which) from PBMCs. These receptors all come from a human donor with aplastic anemia.

There are a few counts of this clonotype. This rearrangement joins TRBV7-9 to TRBJ2-7, with D possibly being TRBD2 (5 bases). V was trimmed by 5 bases and J by 3 bases, leaving 11 bases between them. Germline V lookup: CDR1 SEHNR, CDR2 FQNEAQ (reference sequence). The CDR3 is made up of 13 amino acids. CDR3 region: CASSPRAGYEQYF. CDR3 nucleotide sequence: TGTGCCAGCAGCCCACGGGCGGGCTACGAGCAGTACTTC.

Comment on this clonotype: Compared with germline, one end of the junction differs, possibly owing to a read error. V and J are TRBV10-1 and TRBJ1-5; D call uncertain. Germline loops: CDR1 WNHNN, CDR2 SYGVQD (reference sequence). This CDR3 has 14 residues. In nucleotides, the CDR3 is TGTGCCAGCAGTCAGACACTTAGCAATCAGCCCCAGCATTTT. Encoded protein: CASSQTLSNQPQHF.

The chain combines TRBV12-3 or TRBV12-4 with TRBJ2-7; D remains ambiguous. The length of the CDR3 is 14 residues. The V and J ends lost 4 bases and 4 bases respectively, with 14 bases between them. This chain's CDR3 is CASSSIGINYEQYF. The CDR3 DNA reads TGTGCCAGCAGTTCTATAGGGATAAATTACGAGCAGTACTTC.

The chain links TRBV10-3 to TRBJ1-2; tentatively, D is TRBD1 (6 bases). Deletions cut 5 bases from V and 4 bases from J, with 11 bases between. CDR3 size: 13 residues. Germline loops: CDR1 ENHRY, CDR2 SYGVKD. The CDR3, as DNA: TGTGCCATCAGTAAGACAGGACTCTATGGCTACACCTTC. Its translation is CAISKTGLYGYTF.

This chain connects TRBV7-2 to TRBJ1-3; D is unresolved. The V and J ends lost 5 bases and 7 bases respectively, with 6 bases between them. This CDR3 is 11 amino acids long. Germline V gene data show CDR1 as SGHTA and CDR2 as FQGNSA. Here the CDR3 reads CASSPPNTIYF. For the CDR3, the DNA is TGTGCCAGCAGCCCCCCCAACACCATATATTTT. Looking up the rest from reference TRBV7-2 and TRBJ1-3 gives the full variable domain: GAGVSQSPSNKVTEKGKDVELRCDPISGHTALYWYRQSLGQGLEFLIYFQGNSAPDKSGLPSDRFSAERTGGSVSTLTIQRTQQEDSAVYLCASSPPNTIYFGEGSWLTVV.

The V gene is TRBV5-1, the J gene TRBJ1-1, with 7 bases aligning to TRBD1. The ends lost 2 bases at V and 3 bases at J; junction bases unmatched: 7. The CDR3 consists of 15 residues. Per germline, CDR1 SGHRS and CDR2 YFSETQ. DNA of the CDR3: TGCGCCAGCAGCTTTGACGCCAGGGGGGACACTGAAGCTTTCTTT. It codes for CASSFDARGDTEAFF.

The chain employs TRBV20-1 and TRBJ1-5; no clear D. This CDR3 spans 12 amino acids. The V gene's germline CDR1 is DFQATT and CDR2 SNEGSKA (reference sequence). V lost 3 bases and J 4 bases, leaving 7 bases between the germline ends. CDR3 region: CSARRANQPQHF. Written as DNA, the CDR3 is TGCAGTGCTAGGAGAGCGAATCAGCCCCAGCATTTT.

V gene TRBV7-3 combines with J gene TRBJ2-2; D is uncertain. Germline V CDR1 and CDR2: SGHTA, FQGTGA. The V end was cut by 0 bases, the J end by 4 bases, with 9 bases between. This CDR3 region has 15 residues. CDR3 coding DNA: TGTGCCAGCAGCTTAACTCCCCAGCCCACCGGGGAGCTGTTTTTT. Protein sequence: CASSLTPQPTGELFF.

The chain combines TRBV5-4 with TRBJ2-1, with 10 bases lining up with TRBD2. The CDR3 totals 20 residues. J lost 6 bases, V lost 4 bases, and 22 bases had no gene match. Germline CDR1 SGHNT, CDR2 YYREEE (reference sequence). The CDR3 bases are TGTGCCAGCAGCCCGAGGGACGACTTGAGCGGGGGGGCGCCTATCAATGAGCAGTTCTTC. As protein: CASSPRDDLSGGAPINEQFF.

This clonotype occurred many times. The V call is TRBV19, the J call TRBJ2-3, with 12 bases identical to TRBD2. The V gene end was trimmed by 2 bases and the J gene end by 3 bases; junction bases not matched to a gene: 3. There are 16 residues in the CDR3. Germline CDR1 and CDR2: LNHDA and SQIVND (reference sequence). The CDR3 DNA is TGTGCCAGTAGTATATTACTAGCGGGGGGAACAGATACGCAGTATTTT. The encoded protein is CASSILLAGGTDTQYF.

This chain joins TRBV9 and TRBJ2-7; D not resolved. This CDR3 region has 14 residues. Germline CDR1 is SGDLS and CDR2 is YYNGEE. V gave up 2 bases and J gave up 3 bases, with 12 bases separating them. The CDR3 DNA reads as TGTGCCAGCAGCGTCCAGTCGTCGGGCTACGAGCAGTACTTC. Amino acids: CASSVQSSGYEQYF. The full variable domain, with the rest looked up from reference TRBV9 and TRBJ2-7, is DSGVTQTPKHLITATGQRVTLRCSPRSGDLSVYWYQQSLDQGLQFLIQYYNGEERAKGNILERFSAQQFPDLHSELNLSSLELGDSALYFCASSVQSSGYEQYFGPGTRLTVT.

This rearrangement joins TRBV10-3 to TRBJ1-2; 7 bases fit TRBD1. Looked up from germline, CDR1 is ENHRY and CDR2 is SYGVKD. The CDR3 runs to 14 residues. With 5 bases clipped from V and 1 base from J, the junction kept 4 bases outside the gene matches. The CDR3: CAISTGELNYGYTF. CDR3 sequence (DNA): TGTGCCATCAGTACAGGGGAGCTTAACTATGGCTACACCTTC.

The chain combines TRBV5-1 with TRBJ1-4, with no clear D. The CDR3 extends over 14 amino acids. CDR1 and CDR2 from the germline V gene are SGHRS and YFSETQ. Between the trimmed V and J ends, which lost 5 bases and 0 bases, there was a span of 8 bases. CDR3 nucleotides: TGCGCCAGCAGTGAGGTCACAACTAATGAAAAACTGTTTTTT. Translation gives CASSEVTTNEKLFF. Full variable domain (outside the CDR3, taken from reference TRBV5-1 and TRBJ1-4): KAGVTQTPRYLIKTRGQQVTLSCSPISGHRSVSWYQQTPGQGLQFLFEYFSETQRNKGNFPGRFSGRQFSNSRSEMNVSTLELGDSALYLCASSEVTTNEKLFFGSGTQLSVL.

Here the CDR3 DNA reads TGTGCCAGCAGCTTCCAAGCCAACAATGAGCAGTTCTTC. Protein: CASSFQANNEQFF. The rearrangement joins TRBV5-4 to TRBJ2-1, with D uncertain. V was shortened by 2 bases and J by 5 bases, with 8 bases between the two germline ends. There are 13 residues in the CDR3. Germline V gives CDR1 SGHNT, CDR2 YYREEE (reference sequence).

This chain connects TRBV19 to TRBJ1-1; D is perhaps TRBD1 (6 bases). The CDR3 contains 13 residues. V dropped 7 bases and J dropped 3 bases, with 12 bases sitting between them. Germline V CDR1 and CDR2: LNHDA, SQIVND (reference sequence). CDR3 loop: CASNREGDTEAFF. The CDR3 region has the DNA TGTGCCAGTAACAGGGAAGGGGACACTGAAGCTTTCTTT.

The chain uses TRBV7-2 and TRBJ2-5; D may be TRBD1 or TRBD2 (6 bases each). The CDR3 spans 14 residues. The V gene's germline CDR1 is SGHTA and CDR2 FQGNSA. With 1 base removed from V and 5 bases from J, the gap between germline ends came to 11 bases. The CDR3 spells CASSLGGAAETQYF. The DNA of the CDR3 is TGTGCCAGCAGCTTAGGGGGGGCGGCGGAGACCCAGTACTTC. Full variable domain (outside the CDR3, taken from reference TRBV7-2 and TRBJ2-5): GAGVSQSPSNKVTEKGKDVELRCDPISGHTALYWYRQSLGQGLEFLIYFQGNSAPDKSGLPSDRFSAERTGGSVSTLTIQRTQQEDSAVYLCASSLGGAAETQYFGPGTRLLVL.

CDR3 amino acids: CASSLYVGRGSSYEQYF. The CDR3 DNA reads as TGTGCCAGCAGCTTATATGTTGGACGGGGCAGCTCCTACGAGCAGTACTTC. The gene calls are TRBV7-2 and TRBJ2-7, with D perhaps assigned TRBD1 or TRBD2 (5 bases each). Trimming left V 2 bases short and J 0 bases short, with 17 bases between. This CDR3 has 17 amino acids. The germline CDR1 and CDR2 sequences are SGHTA and FQGNSA.

The chain combines TRBV20-1 with TRBJ1-5, with a possible D match to TRBD1 (5 bases). This CDR3 has 14 residues. Germline loops: CDR1 DFQATT, CDR2 SNEGSKA (reference sequence). Trimming pared 0 bases from V and 5 bases from J, leaving 11 bases between. In DNA form, the CDR3 reads TGCAGTGCTAGAGAGGGGGGACTTTATCAGCCCCAGCATTTT. It specifies CSAREGGLYQPQHF.

The gene calls are TRBV19 and TRBJ1-5; D is undetermined. Germline loops: CDR1 LNHDA, CDR2 SQIVND (reference sequence). The V end lost 3 bases, the J end lost 9 bases, and 9 bases lay between the germline ends. This CDR3 spans 12 amino acids. The CDR3 DNA reads as TGTGCCAGTAGTATGAACCCCCCGCCCCAGCATTTT. Its translation is CASSMNPPPQHF.

The chain uses TRBV20-1 and TRBJ2-3; possible D gene TRBD2, 6 bases. The V end lost 6 bases, the J end lost 6 bases, and 16 bases lay between the germline ends. Germline assignment: CDR1 DFQATT and CDR2 SNEGSKA (reference sequence). The CDR3 consists of 13 residues. CDR3 sequence: CSATGTVGDTQYF. In DNA, the CDR3 is TGCAGTGCCACCGGGACTGTTGGGGATACGCAGTATTTT.

This chain connects TRBV7-3 to TRBJ2-1; TRBD1 aligns across 7 bases. CDR3 length: 13 residues. Germline CDR1 and CDR2: SGHTA and FQGTGA. V lost 3 bases and J lost 4; bases outside the gene matches: 0. CDR3 region: CASSLTGYNEQFF. CDR3 bases: TGTGCCAGCAGCTTGACAGGGTACAATGAGCAGTTCTTC.

The gene calls are TRBV14 and TRBJ2-3; 11 nucleotides agree with TRBD2. The V and J ends lost 3 bases and 0 bases, in that order; junction bases with no gene match: 2. Per germline, CDR1 SGHDN and CDR2 FVKESK. This CDR3 is built from 16 residues. CDR3 sequence: CASSQTSGVSTDTQYF. The DNA for the CDR3 is TGTGCCAGCAGCCAGACTAGCGGGGTAAGCACAGATACGCAGTATTTT. Full variable domain (outside the CDR3, taken from reference TRBV14 and TRBJ2-3): EAGVTQFPSHSVIEKGQTVTLRCDPISGHDNLYWYRRVMGKEIKFLLHFVKESKQDESGMPNNRFLAERTGGTYSTLKVQPAELEDSGVYFCASSQTSGVSTDTQYFGPGTRLTVL.

The genes are TRBV10-1 and TRBJ2-4, with 7 bases aligning to TRBD2. The CDR3 extends over 12 amino acids. V dropped 8 bases and J dropped 7; count of bases not matched to a gene: 5. Germline CDR1 reads WNHNN; CDR2 reads SYGVQD (reference sequence). The CDR3 here is CASWTRCNIQYF. The CDR3 bases are TGCGCCAGCTGGACTAGATGTAACATTCAGTACTTC.

The chain couples TRBV2 to TRBJ2-7, with a tentative D call TRBD1 (5 bases). From germline, CDR1 is SNHLY and CDR2 FYNNEI. The CDR3 is made up of 15 amino acids. Deletions cut 0 bases from V and 3 bases from J, with 12 bases between. CDR3 nucleotides: TGTGCCAGCAGTGAAGCCCAGGACAACGTCTACGAGCAGTACTTC. Translating gives CASSEAQDNVYEQYF. Combining the CDR3 with reference TRBV2 and TRBJ2-7 gives the whole variable domain EPEVTQTPSHQVTQMGQEVILRCVPISNHLYFYWYRQILGQKVEFLVSFYNNEISEKSEIFDDQFSVERPDGSNFTLKIRSTKLEDSAMYFCASSEAQDNVYEQYFGPGTRLTVT.